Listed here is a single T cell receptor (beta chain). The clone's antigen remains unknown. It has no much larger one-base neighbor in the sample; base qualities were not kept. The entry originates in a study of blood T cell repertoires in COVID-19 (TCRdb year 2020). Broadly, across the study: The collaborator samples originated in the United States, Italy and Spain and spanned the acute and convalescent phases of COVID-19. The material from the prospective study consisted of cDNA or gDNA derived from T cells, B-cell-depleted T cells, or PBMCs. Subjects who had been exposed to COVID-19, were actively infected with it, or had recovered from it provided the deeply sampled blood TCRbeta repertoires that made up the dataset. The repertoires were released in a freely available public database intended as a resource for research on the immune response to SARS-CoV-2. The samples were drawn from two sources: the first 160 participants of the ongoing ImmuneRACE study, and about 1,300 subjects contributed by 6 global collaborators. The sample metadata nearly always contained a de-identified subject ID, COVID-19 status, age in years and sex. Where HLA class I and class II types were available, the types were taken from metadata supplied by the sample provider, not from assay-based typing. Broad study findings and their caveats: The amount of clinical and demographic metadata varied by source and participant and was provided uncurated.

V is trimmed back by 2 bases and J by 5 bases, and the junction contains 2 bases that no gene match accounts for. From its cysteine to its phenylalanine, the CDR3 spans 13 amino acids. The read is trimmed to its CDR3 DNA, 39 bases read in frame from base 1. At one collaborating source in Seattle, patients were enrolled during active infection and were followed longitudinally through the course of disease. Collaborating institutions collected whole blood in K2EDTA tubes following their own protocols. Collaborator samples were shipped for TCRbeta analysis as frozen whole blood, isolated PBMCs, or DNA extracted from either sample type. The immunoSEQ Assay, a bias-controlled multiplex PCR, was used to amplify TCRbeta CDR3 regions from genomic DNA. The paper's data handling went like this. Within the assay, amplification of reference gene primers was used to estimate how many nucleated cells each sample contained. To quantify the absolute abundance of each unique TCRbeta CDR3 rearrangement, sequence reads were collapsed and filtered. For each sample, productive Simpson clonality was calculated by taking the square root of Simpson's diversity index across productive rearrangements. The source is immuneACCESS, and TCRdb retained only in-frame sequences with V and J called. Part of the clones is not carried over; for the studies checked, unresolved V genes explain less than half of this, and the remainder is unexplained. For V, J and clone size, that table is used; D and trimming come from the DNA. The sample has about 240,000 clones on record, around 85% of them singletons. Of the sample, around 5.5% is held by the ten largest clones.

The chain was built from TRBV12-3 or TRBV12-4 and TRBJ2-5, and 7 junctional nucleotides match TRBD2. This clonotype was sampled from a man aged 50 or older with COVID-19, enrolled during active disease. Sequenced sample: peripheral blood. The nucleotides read TGTGCCAGCAGTTTAAGGCGGGGGGAGACCCAGTACTTC. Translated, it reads CASSLRRGETQYF.